Sequencing of this T cell receptor (beta chain) was carried out in a study of early T cells in non-severe SARS-CoV-2 infection. Overall study context: Whole-blood bulk RNA, unsorted, was sequenced, and chains were unpaired.

TCRdb redid the calling of the 5' RACE reads with MiXCR, one entry per CDR3 protein. The sample has approximately 32,000 distinct CDR3 sequences, 6% to 7% seen once. The table lists this clonotype with many counts. The antigen remains undetermined. Whole-study results and caveats: In VDJdb matching, anti-spike CD8 responses were favored while private and CD4 specificities went missing.

Sequenced input: whole blood. The clonotype comes from an adult who was a healthcare worker with PCR-confirmed SARS-CoV-2 infection or an uninfected control (not recorded which).

DNA of the CDR3: TGTGCCAGCAGCTTAAACGCGGGGCCGGGAGAGACCCAGTACTTC. This translates into CASSLNAGPGETQYF. The rearrangement joins TRBV7-9 to TRBJ2-5; D perhaps matches TRBD2 (6 bases). CDR1 and CDR2 (germline): SEHNR, FQNEAQ (reference sequence). The CDR3 contains 15 residues. Trimming shortened V by 2 bases and J by 4 bases, and 14 bases separated the two germline ends.